This T cell receptor beta chain was captured in a study of blood T cell repertoires in COVID-19. As for the study in general: Italy, Spain and the United States were the sources of the convalescent and acute COVID-19 samples. Sources were T cells, B-cell-depleted T cells, or PBMCs; the material itself was cDNA or gDNA.

Germline trimming cut 3 bases from V and 3 bases from J; bases unmatched to any gene: 5. This CDR3 has 15 residues. CDR1 is ENHRY, CDR2 SYGVKD, per germline. Per the original methods: Reference gene primer amplification gave nucleated cell count estimates. Here immunoSEQ multiplex PCR was the method, and the copy in TCRdb shows in-frame clones only, minus some. D and trimming come from the DNA, and the V and J calls and clone size come from that table. The sample has 15,000 to 20,000 clones, roughly 90% seen once. Sequenced sample: peripheral blood. The receptor's source is a woman aged 55-69 years with active COVID-19. J is TRBJ2-1 and V is TRBV10-3, with 7 nucleotides matching TRBD1. The chain's CDR3 is CAISEDREGYNEQFF. CDR3 nucleotides: TGTGCCATCAGTGAAGACAGGGAAGGCTACAATGAGCAGTTCTTC.